These T cell receptor beta chains were read from a single sample in a study of siplizumab effects on memory and regulatory T cells. Repertoires were generated with immunoSEQ multiplex PCR, while TCRdb's copy carries only in-frame clones and drops some. Among about 100,000 clones, 91% were seen once, and the ten largest hold under 0.15%. The sample comprised CD4+ T cells sorted from blood. These receptors all come from a human donor in good health. Each CDR3 is given with its conserved first and last residue. D genes are given only for firm matches. Clone size, where shown, is once, few, many, or a class for clones that have expanded.

17 | TRBD1 | TRBJ2-5 | TRBV18 | NA | CASSPKNRQGFFETQYF | TGTGCCAGCTCACCGAAAAACAGACAGGGTTTCTTCGAGACCCAGTACTTC
18 | TRBD2 | TRBJ2-3 | TRBV11-2 | NA | CASSLLAGGPLIGDTQYF | TGTGCCAGCAGCTTACTAGCGGGGGGGCCGTTGATCGGAGATACGCAGTATTTT
16 | NA | TRBJ1-4 | TRBV6-1 | NA | CASSDSMTATNEKLFF | TGTGCCAGCAGTGATTCTATGACTGCAACTAATGAAAAACTGTTTTTT
16 | NA | TRBJ1-4 | TRBV7-6 | NA | CASSFGGPGTNEKLFF | TGTGCCAGCAGCTTTGGGGGGCCCGGAACTAATGAAAAACTGTTTTTT
14 | TRBD1 | TRBJ1-4 | TRBV6-5 | NA | CASSRTGTNEKLFF | TGTGCCAGCAGCAGGACAGGAACTAATGAAAAACTGTTTTTT
15 | TRBD1 | TRBJ2-7 | TRBV6-1 | once | CASYPAPGQHYEQYF | TGTGCCAGCTACCCTGCACCGGGACAGCACTACGAGCAGTACTTC
14 | NA | TRBJ1-1 | TRBV7-3 | once | CASSLGQGKTEAFF | TGTGCCAGCAGCTTAGGGCAGGGGAAAACTGAAGCTTTCTTT
14 | TRBD1 | TRBJ1-4 | TRBV7-8 | NA | CASSSRQGGEKLFF | TGTGCCAGCAGCTCCCGACAGGGAGGTGAAAAACTGTTTTTT
13 | TRBD1 | TRBJ1-1 | TRBV29-1 | NA | CSVSTGAATEAFF | TGCAGCGTCTCGACAGGGGCGGCCACTGAAGCTTTCTTT
15 | NA | TRBJ2-7 | TRBV18 | NA | CASSPAQGGEYEQYF | TGTGCCAGCTCACCCGCACAGGGAGGGGAATACGAGCAGTACTTC
14 | NA | TRBJ2-7 | TRBV7-2 | NA | CASSLAGLRDEQYF | TGTGCCAGCAGCTTGGCCGGGCTACGTGACGAGCAGTACTTC
14 | NA | TRBJ1-3 | TRBV19 | NA | CASQPTHSGNTIYF | TGTGCCTCTCAACCGACCCACTCTGGAAACACCATATATTTT
13 | NA | TRBJ1-4 | TRBV7-2 | NA | CASSFGQIEKLFF | TGTGCCAGCAGCTTTGGTCAAATTGAAAAACTGTTTTTT
14 | TRBD1 | TRBJ2-1 | TRBV6-1 | NA | CASIGTVSYNEQFF | TGTGCCAGCATAGGGACAGTCTCCTACAATGAGCAGTTCTTC
14 | NA | TRBJ2-3 | TRBV5-1 | NA | CASSLVVAGDTQYF | TGCGCCAGCAGCTTGGTAGTAGCCGGCGATACGCAGTATTTT
11 | NA | TRBJ1-1 | TRBV7-2 | NA | CASSLFSGAFF | TGTGCCAGCAGCTTATTCAGTGGAGCTTTCTTT
12 | TRBD2 | TRBJ2-1 | TRBV7-2 | NA | CASSLGTSSLFF | TGTGCCAGCAGCCTAGGGACTAGCAGCCTGTTCTTC
15 | NA | TRBJ2-1 | TRBV5-1 | NA | CASSPEGAGHNEQFF | TGCGCCAGCAGCCCGGAGGGGGCAGGGCACAATGAGCAGTTCTTC
17 | NA | TRBJ1-6 | TRBV5-1 | NA | CASSLVTGVISPSPLHF | TGCGCCAGCAGCTTGGTTACGGGAGTCATTAGTCCATCACCCCTCCACTTT
17 | TRBD2 | TRBJ2-7 | TRBV5-4 | NA | CASSVGGLGLVPSEQYF | TGTGCCAGCAGCGTTGGAGGGCTGGGACTAGTGCCTTCCGAGCAGTACTTC
14 | NA | TRBJ1-5 | TRBV18 | NA | CASSRWSGDQPQHF | TGTGCCAGCTCACGGTGGTCAGGGGATCAGCCCCAGCATTTT
13 | NA | TRBJ2-5 | TRBV30 | once | CAWSDPRRETQYF | TGTGCCTGGAGTGACCCTCGGCGGGAGACCCAGTACTTC
14 | TRBD1 | TRBJ1-1 | TRBV5-6 | NA | CASSLGTGVTEAFF | TGTGCCAGCAGCTTGGGGACAGGGGTGACTGAAGCTTTCTTT
14 | NA | TRBJ2-3 | TRBV7-2 | NA | CASSPGTSLDTQYF | TGTGCCAGCAGCCCCGGGACCTCCCTGGATACGCAGTATTTT
12 | NA | TRBJ1-2 | TRBV21-1 | few | CASSKVWVGYTF | TGTGCCAGCAGCAAAGTTTGGGTCGGCTACACCTTC
14 | NA | TRBJ2-7 | TRBV27 | NA | CASSFLSRAYEQYF | TGTGCCAGCAGTTTTCTTAGCAGGGCCTACGAGCAGTACTTC
14 | TRBD1 | TRBJ1-4 | TRBV19 | NA | CASIPTGGSEKLFF | TGTGCCAGTATCCCGACAGGGGGAAGTGAAAAACTGTTTTTT
15 | NA | TRBJ2-6 | TRBV14 | NA | CASSHTGSGANVLTF | TGTGCCAGCAGCCATACGGGCTCTGGGGCCAACGTCCTGACTTTC
14 | NA | TRBJ2-5 | TRBV5-3 | NA | CARSYSGVKETQYF | TGTGCCAGAAGCTATAGCGGCGTAAAAGAGACCCAGTACTTC
13 | NA | TRBJ1-2 | TRBV5-4 | few | CASSYVGGAGYTF | TGTGCCAGCAGCTACGTAGGGGGTGCGGGCTACACCTTC
18 | TRBD2 | TRBJ2-1 | TRBV7-9 | NA | CASSSGTSGAISYNEQFF | TGTGCCAGCAGCTCCGGGACTAGCGGGGCCATCTCCTACAATGAGCAGTTCTTC
14 | NA | TRBJ2-3 | TRBV6-5 | NA | CASRDRFSTDTQYF | TGTGCCAGCCGGGACCGCTTTAGCACAGATACGCAGTATTTT
16 | NA | TRBJ2-3 | TRBV5-5 | NA | CASSFLREQSTDTQYF | TGTGCCAGCAGCTTCCTACGGGAGCAATCCACAGATACGCAGTATTTT
14 | TRBD1 | TRBJ1-6 | TRBV7-9 | NA | CASSLRDSNSPLHF | TGTGCCAGCAGCTTAAGGGACAGCAATTCACCCCTCCACTTT
16 | NA | TRBJ2-1 | TRBV4-1 | NA | CASSQVGTLPYNEQFF | TGCGCCAGCAGCCAAGTTGGGACTTTGCCCTACAATGAGCAGTTCTTC
15 | NA | TRBJ1-2 | TRBV5-1 | NA | CASSLGAAGLEGYTF | TGCGCCAGCAGCTTGGGGGCTGCGGGTCTTGAGGGCTACACCTTC
15 | NA | TRBJ1-5 | TRBV28 | NA | CASGGAGVGNQPQHF | TGTGCCAGCGGGGGGGCAGGGGTCGGAAATCAGCCCCAGCATTTT
12 | NA | TRBJ1-1 | TRBV7-9 | NA | CASSLMNTEAFF | TGTGCCAGCAGCTTAATGAACACTGAAGCTTTCTTT
12 | NA | TRBJ2-2 | TRBV7-6 | NA | CASSLDTGELFF | TGTGCCAGCAGCTTGGACACCGGGGAGCTGTTTTTT
13 | NA | TRBJ2-3 | TRBV4-1 | NA | CASGRGPTDTQYF | TGCGCCAGCGGGCGGGGGCCCACAGATACGCAGTATTTT
15 | NA | TRBJ1-6 | TRBV4-1 | NA | CASSQEGSGNSPLHF | TGCGCCAGCAGCCAAGAAGGGTCAGGGAACTCACCCCTCCACTTT
16 | NA | TRBJ2-2 | TRBV5-6 | NA | CASSFLPTLDTGELFF | TGTGCCAGCAGCTTTCTGCCCACACTCGACACCGGGGAGCTGTTTTTT
14 | NA | TRBJ1-1 | TRBV18 | NA | CASSPIARDTEAFF | TGTGCCAGCTCACCAATCGCCCGCGACACTGAAGCTTTCTTT
14 | TRBD1 | TRBJ1-1 | TRBV7-6 | NA | CASSLHTGENEAFF | TGTGCCAGCAGCTTGCACACAGGGGAGAATGAAGCTTTCTTT
17 | TRBD1 | TRBJ2-5 | TRBV18 | once | CASSPITTGGLQETQYF | TGTGCCAGCTCACCTATAACGACAGGGGGCCTACAAGAGACCCAGTACTTC
14 | NA | TRBJ2-3 | TRBV5-8 | NA | CASSQGTATDTQYF | TGTGCCAGCAGCCAAGGGACTGCGACAGATACGCAGTATTTT